The 20 T cell receptor beta chains listed next were all sequenced from one sample in a study of neurological immune-mediated disorders. TCRdb passed the 5' RACE reads through MiXCR, listing each CDR3 protein once. Of 40,000 to 50,000 distinct CDR3 sequences in the sample, roughly 2.5% were seen once. The sample consisted of PBMCs. Receptors originate from a man younger than 45 with multiple sclerosis.

In its sample, this clonotype was seen many times. The chain combines TRBV11-2 with TRBJ1-6; no clear D. Germline CDR1 SGHAT, CDR2 FQNNGV. Trimming took 5 bases from V and 4 from J, leaving 12 bases between them. This CDR3 is built from 15 residues. CDR3 amino acids: CASSNGWDYNSPLHF. DNA of the CDR3: TGTGCCAGCAGCAACGGGTGGGATTATAATTCACCCCTCCACTTT.

This clonotype has a count of ten or more. The chain uses TRBV6-4 and TRBJ2-5; 9 bases are shared with TRBD2. This CDR3 is 16 amino acids long. Germline CDR1 and CDR2: MRHNA and SNTAGT. V dropped 5 bases and J dropped 4; count of bases not matched to a gene: 11. The CDR3 sequence: CASSLSSGGFGETQYF. DNA of the CDR3: TGTGCCAGCAGTCTATCAAGCGGGGGGTTCGGAGAGACCCAGTACTTC.

This clonotype was counted at least ten times. This chain uses TRBV25-1 with TRBJ1-2, with a tentative D call TRBD1 (5 bases). The V end was cut by 5 bases, the J end by 4 bases, with 14 bases between. The CDR3 is 14 residues long. Looked up from germline, CDR1 is MGHDK and CDR2 is SYGVNS. CDR3 bases: TGTGCCAGCAGTTCAGGGCCACGGGGCTATGGCTACACCTTC. Protein product: CASSSGPRGYGYTF.

This clonotype was observed many times. V usage is TRBV20-1 and J usage is TRBJ2-5, with a weak D call TRBD2 (5 bases). V was shortened by 0 bases and J by 3 bases, with 14 bases between the two germline ends. This CDR3 comprises 15 residues. The germline CDR1 and CDR2 sequences are DFQATT and SNEGSKA (reference sequence). CDR3: CSARDFSDRKETQYF. The CDR3 DNA follows: TGCAGTGCTAGAGATTTTAGCGATCGAAAAGAGACCCAGTACTTC.

In its sample, this clonotype was seen many times. In DNA, the CDR3 is TGTGCCAGCACCCGCGAAGAAGATACGCAGTATTTT. Its translation is CASTREEDTQYF. This chain links TRBV5-6 with TRBJ2-3; D not resolved. Germline loops: CDR1 SGHDT, CDR2 YYEEEE. Deletions cut 6 bases from V and 5 bases from J, with 10 bases between. The CDR3 is made up of 12 amino acids.

This clonotype was seen ten or more times. The chain is built from TRBV5-1 and TRBJ2-7, with D hard to call. The germline V gene has CDR1 SGHRS and CDR2 YFSETQ. Trimming cost V 2 bases and J 1 base, with 10 bases left between them. This CDR3 region has 14 residues. The CDR3 coding sequence is TGCGCCAGCAGCTTAAATTTCGGGTCCTACGAGCAGTACTTC. As protein: CASSLNFGSYEQYF.

This clonotype was picked up many times. The chain carries TRBV20-1 and TRBJ1-1; D is possibly TRBD1 (5 bases). Germline V lookup: CDR1 DFQATT, CDR2 SNEGSKA (reference sequence). This CDR3 region has 16 residues. Trimming removed 6 bases at V and 1 base at J, with 21 bases between. In nucleotides, the CDR3 is TGCAGTGCGGAATTGACGGGGACTGGAGCGAACACTGAAGCTTTCTTT. It codes for CSAELTGTGANTEAFF.

This clonotype was found many times. This rearrangement joins TRBV7-6 to TRBJ2-3; unclear D gene. CDR3 length: 12 amino acids. V was pared by 5 bases and J by 6 bases, with 9 bases between. Germline values: CDR1 SGHVS, CDR2 FNYEAQ. CDR3 nucleotides: TGTGCCAGCAGCCAGGTCGCGGATACGCAGTATTTT. Protein sequence: CASSQVADTQYF.

This clonotype was recorded at least ten times. The chain uses TRBV7-2 and TRBJ2-4; D not certain. V gave up 1 base and J gave up 4 bases, with 17 bases separating them. The germline V gene encodes CDR1 SGHTA and CDR2 FQGNSA. The CDR3 sequence is 17 residues long. In DNA form, the CDR3 reads TGTGCCAGCAGCTTAGGTCTAGGCAGCGCCTTAAAAAACATTCAGTACTTC. It encodes CASSLGLGSALKNIQYF.

This clonotype has at least ten counts. This sequence joins TRBV19 and TRBJ2-1; D call uncertain. The CDR3 has 14 residues. The V gene's germline CDR1 is LNHDA and CDR2 SQIVND (reference sequence). With 3 bases removed from V and 2 bases from J, the gap between germline ends came to 8 bases. CDR3 nucleotides: TGTGCCAGTAGTATGATCGAGGCCTACAATGAGCAGTTCTTC. It is translated as CASSMIEAYNEQFF.

As to this clonotype: It may be a read error: a sequence one base away is much more abundant. The V and J genes are TRBV7-2 and TRBJ2-7, with D perhaps TRBD1 (5 bases). The CDR3 is 14 amino acids. V lost 7 bases, J lost 7 bases, and 20 bases lay in between. The germline gives CDR1 SGHTA, CDR2 FQGNSA. CDR3 protein: CASTPRGRVGEQYV. Written as DNA, the CDR3 is TGTGCCAGCACCCCCCGCGGCAGGGTCGGAGAGCAGTACGTC.

This clonotype was detected many times. J is TRBJ2-5 and V is TRBV20-1; TRBD2 might be the D (5 bases). Germline V gene data show CDR1 as DFQATT and CDR2 as SNEGSKA (reference sequence). Deletions cut 0 bases from V and 10 bases from J, with 12 bases between. This CDR3 comprises 12 residues. The DNA of the CDR3 is TGCAGTGCTAGAGACCAGGCTGAGGGCCAGTACTTC. It yields the protein CSARDQAEGQYF.

In regard to this clonotype: This could be a read error, since a much larger clone is one nucleotide away. Since no conserved phenylalanine or tryptophan closes the CDR3, a read error is the likely cause. The chain combines TRBV5-6 with TRBJ2-2, with TRBD1 matching 7 bases. The CDR3 is 16 amino acids. V was clipped by 6 bases and J by 5 bases; unmatched bases: 13. Germline CDR1 reads SGHDT; CDR2 reads YYEEEE. In DNA, the CDR3 is TGTGCCAGCAACCTCGAGACAGGGTCGGGGACCGGGGAGCTGTTTTGT. Translating gives CASNLETGSGTGELFC.

This clonotype has a count of ten or more. The chain is built from TRBV20-1 and TRBJ2-3, with no clear D. V lost 4 bases and J lost 0, with 14 bases in between. This CDR3 contains 15 residues. From germline, CDR1 is DFQATT and CDR2 SNEGSKA (reference sequence). DNA for the CDR3: TGCAGTGCTAAACCCGCGGCACCTAGCACAGATACGCAGTATTTT. Translating gives CSAKPAAPSTDTQYF.

This clonotype appeared many times. CDR3 nucleotides: TGTGCCACCAGCAGAGTCCGGGACCCGTACAATGAGCAGTTCTTC. Protein product: CATSRVRDPYNEQFF. The V call is TRBV15, the J call TRBJ2-1; perhaps D is TRBD1 or TRBD2 (5 bases each). This CDR3 comprises 15 residues. Trimming pared 1 base from V and 4 bases from J, leaving 11 bases between. Germline V lookup: CDR1 LNHNV, CDR2 YYDKDF (reference sequence).

This clonotype was found many times. The V call is TRBV5-1, the J call TRBJ2-7; no definite D call. This CDR3 region has 14 residues. Germline lookup yields CDR1 SGHRS and CDR2 YFSETQ. V lost 5 bases, J lost 5 bases, and 17 bases lay in between. The CDR3 is CASRLGWSAHEQYF. The CDR3 nucleotides are TGCGCCAGCAGGCTTGGCTGGAGTGCCCACGAGCAGTACTTC.

This clonotype was observed at least ten times. The rearrangement links TRBV7-9 to TRBJ2-7, with unresolved D. V was clipped by 7 bases and J by 0 bases, with 7 bases between them. Germline V gene sequence: CDR1 SEHNR, CDR2 FQNEAQ (reference sequence). The CDR3 sequence is 12 residues long. CDR3 loop: CASTPSSYEQYF. Written as DNA, the CDR3 is TGTGCCAGCACCCCCAGCTCCTACGAGCAGTACTTC.

There are many counts of this clonotype. The chain uses TRBV7-2 and TRBJ2-1; D unresolved. Germline assignment: CDR1 SGHTA and CDR2 FQGNSA. Trimming removed 0 bases at V and 3 bases at J, with 12 bases between. There are 16 residues in the CDR3. CDR3 DNA sequence: TGTGCCAGCAGCTTAGCAATGTCGGCTAGCTACAATGAGCAGTTCTTC. This codes for CASSLAMSASYNEQFF.

The table lists this clonotype with many counts. The chain employs TRBV4-2 and TRBJ2-1; TRBD2 matches at 7 bases. V gave up 4 bases and J gave up 2 bases; unmatched junction bases: 14. Germline-derived CDR1 and CDR2 are LGHNA and YNFKEQ. This CDR3 has 18 amino acids. The CDR3 coding sequence is TGTGCCAGCAGCCTTATCAGCGGACTAGATCGGCCCTACAATGAGCAGTTCTTC. This sequence encodes CASSLISGLDRPYNEQFF.

The chain carries TRBV20-1 and TRBJ2-4; TRBD1 might be the D (6 bases). Trimming took 0 bases from V and 7 from J, leaving 13 bases between them. Germline loops: CDR1 DFQATT, CDR2 SNEGSKA (reference sequence). The length of the CDR3 is 14 residues. CDR3 residues: CSARDTQGRNIQYF. The CDR3 DNA reads as TGCAGTGCTAGAGATACTCAGGGGCGGAACATTCAGTACTTC.